This TCR beta chain is drawn from a study of blood T cell repertoires in COVID-19. The wider study: Whether acute or convalescent, the COVID-19 samples came from the United States, Italy and Spain. Sources were T cells, B-cell-depleted T cells, or PBMCs; the material itself was cDNA or gDNA.

Profiling relied on immunoSEQ multiplex PCR, and the TCRdb table lists in-frame clones only, not all of them. The sample holds approximately 180,000 clones, more than 75% seen once. CDR1 is KGHSH and CDR2 is LQKENI in the germline V gene. After removal of 3 bases from V and 7 bases from J, the junction contained 8 bases not matched to a gene. There are 14 residues in the CDR3. The clonotype originates from a man aged 35 to 55 with active or convalescent COVID-19. The sequenced material came from peripheral blood. The chain links TRBV18 to TRBJ2-7, with 8 bases identical to TRBD1. The CDR3 DNA is TGTGCCAGCTCACCTCTGGACAGGGAAGTTGAGCAGTACTTC. Protein product: CASSPLDREVEQYF.